This T cell receptor (beta chain) was observed in a study of beta chain features in type 1 diabetes. Since all of the isolated RNA was reverse transcribed, expressed TCRB transcripts were what got sequenced. Some clones are missing from TCRdb's copy, which holds only in-frame ones; the method was immunoSEQ multiplex PCR. The sample consists of 350,000 to 400,000 clones, approximately 16% of them appearing once. The germline gives CDR1 MDHEN, CDR2 SYDVKM. V shed 4 bases and J shed 5 bases, with 14 bases lying between them. CDR3 length equals 14 residues. The chain combines TRBV28 with TRBJ2-5; D not resolved. This sequence originates from a woman younger than 35 in good health. The sample taken for sequencing was naive CD4+ T cells from blood. The CDR3 loop reads CASSSLPTPETQYF. The CDR3, as DNA: TGTGCCAGCAGTTCTCTACCCACTCCGGAGACCCAGTACTTC.